This T cell receptor beta chain is drawn from a study of T cell changes during pregnancy in multiple sclerosis (dated by TCRdb to between 2019 and 2020). Some background on the complete study: The study looked at changes in the T cell repertoire across pregnancy in women with multiple sclerosis.

This clone was detected only once. It has no known antigen specificity. It has no much larger one-base neighbor in the sample; base qualities were not kept. At the junction V is shortened by 5 bases and J by 4 bases, with 18 bases in between. As encoded in the germline V gene, CDR1 is SGHTA while CDR2 is FQGNSA. Inclusive of the bounding cysteine and phenylalanine, the CDR3 is 16 residues long. The only DNA kept is the CDR3, 48 bases in frame from the first base. Libraries were constructed by the immunoSEQ multiplex PCR assay. What TCRdb holds here is the immuneACCESS table cut down to in-frame rearrangements. Part of the clones is not present; checked against another copy, under half of the missing clones reflect an unresolved V gene, and the others are unexplained. The sample records some 130,000 clones, 90% to 98% of which are singletons. The ten largest account for 0.44% of the sample.

Recombination connected TRBV7-2 to TRBJ2-1; TRBD1 is possibly the D segment (7 matching bases). The specimen was peripheral blood, collected after pregnancy. The clonotype was recovered from a female donor with multiple sclerosis, enrolled in a pregnancy study. The bases read TGTGCCAGCAGCATTTTCCTACAGGGGAGGTACAATGAGCAGTTCTTC. Protein translation: CASSIFLQGRYNEQFF.